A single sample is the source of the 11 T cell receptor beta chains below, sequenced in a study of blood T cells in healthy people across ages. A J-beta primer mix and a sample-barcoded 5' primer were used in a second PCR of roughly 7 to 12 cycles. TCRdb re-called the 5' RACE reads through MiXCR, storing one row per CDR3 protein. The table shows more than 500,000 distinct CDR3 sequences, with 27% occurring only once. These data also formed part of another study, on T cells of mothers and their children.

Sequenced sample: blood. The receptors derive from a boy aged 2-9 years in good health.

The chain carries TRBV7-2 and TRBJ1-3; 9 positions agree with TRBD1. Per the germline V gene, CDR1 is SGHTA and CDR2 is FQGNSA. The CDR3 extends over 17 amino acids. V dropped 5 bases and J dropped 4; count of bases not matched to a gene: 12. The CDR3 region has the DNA TGTGCCAGCAGCCGTCAACCGGGACAGGGTGCCGGAAACACCATATATTTT. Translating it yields CASSRQPGQGAGNTIYF.

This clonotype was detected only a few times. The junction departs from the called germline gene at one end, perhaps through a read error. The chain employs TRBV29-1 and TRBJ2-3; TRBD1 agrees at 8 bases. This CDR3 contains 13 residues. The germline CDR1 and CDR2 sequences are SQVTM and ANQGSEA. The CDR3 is CSVGQGGSDTQYF. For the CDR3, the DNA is TGCAGTGTTGGACAGGGAGGTTCAGATACGCAGTATTTT.

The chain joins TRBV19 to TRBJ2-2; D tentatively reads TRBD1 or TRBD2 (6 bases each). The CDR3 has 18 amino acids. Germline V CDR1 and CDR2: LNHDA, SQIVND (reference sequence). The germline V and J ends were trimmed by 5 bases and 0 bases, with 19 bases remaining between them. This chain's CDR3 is CASSLRRGANANTGELFF. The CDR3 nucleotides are TGTGCCAGTAGTTTACGTAGGGGGGCCAACGCGAACACCGGGGAGCTGTTTTTT.

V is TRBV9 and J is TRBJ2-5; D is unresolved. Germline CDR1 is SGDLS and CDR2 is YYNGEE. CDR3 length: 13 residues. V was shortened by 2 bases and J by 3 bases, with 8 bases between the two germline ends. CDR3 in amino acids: CASSVWDKETQYF. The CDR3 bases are TGTGCCAGCAGCGTTTGGGATAAAGAGACCCAGTACTTC.

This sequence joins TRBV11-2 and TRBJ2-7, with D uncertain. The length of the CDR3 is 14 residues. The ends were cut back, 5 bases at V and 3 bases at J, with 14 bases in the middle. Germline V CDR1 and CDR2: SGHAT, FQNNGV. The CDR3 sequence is CASSEGGRDYEQYF. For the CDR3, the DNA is TGTGCCAGCAGCGAAGGCGGAAGAGACTACGAGCAGTACTTC.

The CDR3 reads CASTHDSQETQYF. The CDR3 DNA follows: TGTGCCAGCACCCACGACAGTCAAGAGACCCAGTACTTC. This chain uses TRBV12-3 or TRBV12-4 with TRBJ2-5; perhaps TRBD1 as D (5 bases). Trimming left V 7 bases short and J 2 bases short, with 11 bases between. This CDR3 has 13 residues.

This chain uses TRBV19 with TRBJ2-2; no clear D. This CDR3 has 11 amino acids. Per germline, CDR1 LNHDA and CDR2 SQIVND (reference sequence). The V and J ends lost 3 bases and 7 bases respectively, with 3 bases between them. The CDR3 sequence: CASSIVGELFF. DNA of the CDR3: TGTGCCAGTAGTATCGTCGGGGAGCTGTTTTTT.

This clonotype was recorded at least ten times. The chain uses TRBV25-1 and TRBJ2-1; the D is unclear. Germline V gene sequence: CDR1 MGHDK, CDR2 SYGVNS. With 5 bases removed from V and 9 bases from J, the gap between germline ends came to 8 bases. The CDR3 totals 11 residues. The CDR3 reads CASSLVGEQFF. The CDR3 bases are TGTGCCAGCAGTCTAGTAGGTGAGCAGTTCTTC.

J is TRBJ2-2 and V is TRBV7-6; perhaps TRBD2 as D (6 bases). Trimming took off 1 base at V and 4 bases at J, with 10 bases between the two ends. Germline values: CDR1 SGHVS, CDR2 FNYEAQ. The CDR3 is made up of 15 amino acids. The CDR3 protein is CASSLEASATGELFF. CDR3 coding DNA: TGTGCCAGCAGCTTAGAAGCTAGCGCCACCGGGGAGCTGTTTTTT.

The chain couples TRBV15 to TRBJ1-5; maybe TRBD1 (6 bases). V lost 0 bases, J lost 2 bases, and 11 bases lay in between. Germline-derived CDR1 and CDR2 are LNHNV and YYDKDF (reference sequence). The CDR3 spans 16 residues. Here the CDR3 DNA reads TGTGCCACCAGCAGAGACACCGGGGGCGGCAATCAGCCCCAGCATTTT. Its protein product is CATSRDTGGGNQPQHF.

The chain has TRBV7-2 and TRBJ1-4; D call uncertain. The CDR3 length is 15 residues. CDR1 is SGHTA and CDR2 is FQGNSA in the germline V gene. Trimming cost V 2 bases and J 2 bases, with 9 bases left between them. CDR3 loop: CASSLSIGTNEKLFF. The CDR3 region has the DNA TGTGCCAGCAGCTTATCGATAGGGACTAATGAAAAACTGTTTTTT.